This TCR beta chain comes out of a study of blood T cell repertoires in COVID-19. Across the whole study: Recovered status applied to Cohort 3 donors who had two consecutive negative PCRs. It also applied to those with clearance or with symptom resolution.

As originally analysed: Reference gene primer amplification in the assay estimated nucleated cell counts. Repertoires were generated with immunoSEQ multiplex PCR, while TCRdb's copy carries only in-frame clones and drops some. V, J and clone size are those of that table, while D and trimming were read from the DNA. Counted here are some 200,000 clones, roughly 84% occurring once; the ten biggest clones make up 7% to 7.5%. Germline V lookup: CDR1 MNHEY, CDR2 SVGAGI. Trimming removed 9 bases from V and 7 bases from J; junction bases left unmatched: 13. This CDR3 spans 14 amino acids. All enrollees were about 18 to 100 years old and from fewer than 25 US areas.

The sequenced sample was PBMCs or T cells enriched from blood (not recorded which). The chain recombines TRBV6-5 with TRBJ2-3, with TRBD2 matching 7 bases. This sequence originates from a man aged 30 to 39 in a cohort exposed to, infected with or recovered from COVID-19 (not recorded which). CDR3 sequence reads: CASSLAGEGNTQYF. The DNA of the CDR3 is TGTGCCAGTAGCCTGGCGGGGGAGGGGAATACGCAGTATTTT.